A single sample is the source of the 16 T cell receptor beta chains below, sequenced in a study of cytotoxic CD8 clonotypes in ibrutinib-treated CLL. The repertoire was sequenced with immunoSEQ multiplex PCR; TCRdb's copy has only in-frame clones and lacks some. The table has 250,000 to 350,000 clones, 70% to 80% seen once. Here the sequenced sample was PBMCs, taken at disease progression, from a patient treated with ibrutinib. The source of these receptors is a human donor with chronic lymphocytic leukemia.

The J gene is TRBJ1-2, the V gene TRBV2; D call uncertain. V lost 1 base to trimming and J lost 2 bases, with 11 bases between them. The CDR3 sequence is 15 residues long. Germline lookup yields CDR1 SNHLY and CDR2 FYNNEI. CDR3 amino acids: CASSEEGSQNYGYTF. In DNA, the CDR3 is TGTGCCAGCAGTGAAGAAGGGTCACAGAACTATGGCTACACCTTC.

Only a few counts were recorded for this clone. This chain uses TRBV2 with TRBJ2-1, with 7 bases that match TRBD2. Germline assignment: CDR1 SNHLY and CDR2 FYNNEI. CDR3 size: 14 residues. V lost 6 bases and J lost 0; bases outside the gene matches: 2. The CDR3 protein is CASSLAASYNEQFF. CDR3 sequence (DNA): TGTGCCAGCAGCCTAGCGGCCTCCTACAATGAGCAGTTCTTC.

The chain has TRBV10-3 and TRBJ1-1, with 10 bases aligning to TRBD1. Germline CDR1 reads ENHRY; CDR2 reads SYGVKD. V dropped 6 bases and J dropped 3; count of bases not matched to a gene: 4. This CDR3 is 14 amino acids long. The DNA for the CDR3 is TGTGCCATCAGGCGGGACAGGGGAGACACTGAAGCTTTCTTT. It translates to CAIRRDRGDTEAFF.

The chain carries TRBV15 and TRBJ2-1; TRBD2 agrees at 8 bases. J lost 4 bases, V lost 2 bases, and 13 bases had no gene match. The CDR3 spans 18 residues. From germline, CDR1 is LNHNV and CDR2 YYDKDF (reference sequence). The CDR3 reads CATSRPRGGLAGYNEQFF. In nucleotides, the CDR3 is TGTGCCACCAGCAGACCTCGGGGGGGGCTAGCGGGTTACAATGAGCAGTTCTTC.

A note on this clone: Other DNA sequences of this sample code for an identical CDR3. The CDR3 loop is CASSLAGGTDTQYF. CDR3 coding DNA: TGTGCCAGCAGTCTAGCGGGAGGAACAGATACGCAGTATTTT. The V gene is TRBV6-5, the J gene TRBJ2-3; 11 nucleotides line up with TRBD2. Per germline, CDR1 MNHEY and CDR2 SVGAGI. The ends lost 5 bases at V and 3 bases at J; junction bases unmatched: 1. The CDR3 totals 14 residues.

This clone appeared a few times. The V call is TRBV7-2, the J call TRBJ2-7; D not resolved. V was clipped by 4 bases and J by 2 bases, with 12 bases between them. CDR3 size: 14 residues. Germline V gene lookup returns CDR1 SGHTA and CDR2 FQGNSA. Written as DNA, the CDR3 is TGTGCCAGCAGCTACGGGCAGGTGGCCTACGAGCAGTACTTC. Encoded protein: CASSYGQVAYEQYF.

Here the CDR3 reads CASSVASSYNEQFF. The CDR3 DNA follows: TGTGCCAGCAGCGTAGCCTCCTCCTACAATGAGCAGTTCTTC. The genes are TRBV9 and TRBJ2-1; no reliable D call. The CDR3 contains 14 residues. The V end was cut by 0 bases, the J end by 0 bases, with 4 bases between. Germline CDR1 is SGDLS and CDR2 is YYNGEE. Variable domain in full (rest from reference TRBV9 and TRBJ2-1): DSGVTQTPKHLITATGQRVTLRCSPRSGDLSVYWYQQSLDQGLQFLIQYYNGEERAKGNILERFSAQQFPDLHSELNLSSLELGDSALYFCASSVASSYNEQFFGPGTRLTVL.

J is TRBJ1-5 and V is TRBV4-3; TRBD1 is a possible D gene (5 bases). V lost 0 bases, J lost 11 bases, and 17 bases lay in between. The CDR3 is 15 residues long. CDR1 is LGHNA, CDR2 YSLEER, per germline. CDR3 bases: TGCGCCAGCAGCCAAGATCGAGGCAGGGCGAGGGCCCAGCATTTT. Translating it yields CASSQDRGRARAQHF.

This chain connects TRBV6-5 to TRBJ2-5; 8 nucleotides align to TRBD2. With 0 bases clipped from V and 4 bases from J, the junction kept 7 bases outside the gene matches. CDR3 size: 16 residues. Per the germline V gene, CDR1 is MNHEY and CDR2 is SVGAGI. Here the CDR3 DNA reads TGTGCCAGCAGTTACTCGGGACTAGGAGGTGGAGAGACCCAGTACTTC. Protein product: CASSYSGLGGGETQYF.

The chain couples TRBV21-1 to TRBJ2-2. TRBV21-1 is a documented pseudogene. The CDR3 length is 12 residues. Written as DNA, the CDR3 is TGTGCCAGCAGCAAAAATACCGGGGAGCTGTTTTTT. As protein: CASSKNTGELFF.

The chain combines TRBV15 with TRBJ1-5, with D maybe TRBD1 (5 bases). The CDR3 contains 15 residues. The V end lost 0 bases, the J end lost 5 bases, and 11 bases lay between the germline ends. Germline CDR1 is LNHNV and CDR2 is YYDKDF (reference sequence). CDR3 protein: CATSRDGGAHQPQHF. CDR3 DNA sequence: TGTGCCACCAGCAGAGATGGAGGGGCCCATCAGCCCCAGCATTTT.

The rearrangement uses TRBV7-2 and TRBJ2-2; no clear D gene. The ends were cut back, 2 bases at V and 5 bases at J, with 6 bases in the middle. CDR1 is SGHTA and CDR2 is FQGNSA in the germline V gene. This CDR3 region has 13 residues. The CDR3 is CASSLPWTGELFF. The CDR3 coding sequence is TGTGCCAGCAGCTTACCTTGGACCGGGGAGCTGTTTTTT.

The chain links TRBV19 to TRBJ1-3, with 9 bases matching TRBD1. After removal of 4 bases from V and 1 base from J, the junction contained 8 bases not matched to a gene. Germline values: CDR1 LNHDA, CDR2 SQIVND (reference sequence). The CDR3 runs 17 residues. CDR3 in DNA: TGTGCCAGTAGTAACCCGGGACAGGGATTATCTGGAAACACCATATATTTT. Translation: CASSNPGQGLSGNTIYF.

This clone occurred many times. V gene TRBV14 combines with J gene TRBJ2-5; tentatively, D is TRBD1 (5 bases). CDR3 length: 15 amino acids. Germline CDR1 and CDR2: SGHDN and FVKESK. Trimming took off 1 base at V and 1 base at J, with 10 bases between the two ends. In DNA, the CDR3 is TGTGCCAGCAGCCAAGGCAGGGTGGCCCAAGAGACCCAGTACTTC. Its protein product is CASSQGRVAQETQYF.

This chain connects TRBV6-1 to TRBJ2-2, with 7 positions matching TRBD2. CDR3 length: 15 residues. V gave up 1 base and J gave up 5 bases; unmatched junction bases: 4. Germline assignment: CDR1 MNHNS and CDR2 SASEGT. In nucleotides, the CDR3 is TGTGCCAGCAGTGAAGGGGGAGGGTTTACCGGGGAGCTGTTTTTT. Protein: CASSEGGGFTGELFF.

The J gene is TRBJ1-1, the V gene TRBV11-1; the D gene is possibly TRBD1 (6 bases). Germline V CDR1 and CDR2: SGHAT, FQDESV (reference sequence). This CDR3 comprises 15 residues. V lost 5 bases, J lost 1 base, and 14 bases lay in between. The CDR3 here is CASSTQQGKNTEAFF. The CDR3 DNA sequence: TGTGCCAGCAGCACACAGCAGGGGAAGAACACTGAAGCTTTCTTT.